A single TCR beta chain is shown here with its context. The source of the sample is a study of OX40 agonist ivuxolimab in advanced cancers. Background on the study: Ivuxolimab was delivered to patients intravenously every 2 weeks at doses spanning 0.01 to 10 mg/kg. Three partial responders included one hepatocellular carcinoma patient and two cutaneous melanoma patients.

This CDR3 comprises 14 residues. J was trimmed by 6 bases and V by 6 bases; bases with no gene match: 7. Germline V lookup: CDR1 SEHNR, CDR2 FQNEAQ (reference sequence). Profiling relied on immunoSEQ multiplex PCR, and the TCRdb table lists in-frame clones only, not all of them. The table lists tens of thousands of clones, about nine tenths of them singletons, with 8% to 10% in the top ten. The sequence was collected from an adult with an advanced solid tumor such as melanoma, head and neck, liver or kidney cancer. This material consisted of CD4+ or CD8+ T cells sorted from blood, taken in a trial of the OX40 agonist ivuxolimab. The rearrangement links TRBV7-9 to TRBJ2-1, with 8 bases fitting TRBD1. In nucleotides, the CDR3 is TGTGCCAGCAGATTTGGACAGGGCGGCAATGAGCAGTTCTTC. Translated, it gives CASRFGQGGNEQFF.